Sequencing of this T cell receptor (beta chain) was carried out in a study of T cell repertoires in cytomegalovirus infection. Study-level information: Public TCR beta signatures marked donors with CMV infection and the matching HLA. Points from the study as a whole: The ex vivo response was dominated by HLA-C-restricted CMV-specific TCR beta clonotypes. Accumulated public TCR beta family frequency recognized individuals carrying CMV together with the relevant HLA.

About this clonotype itself: Its antigen is currently unknown.

Germline loops: CDR1 SGHVS, CDR2 FNYEAQ. The CDR3 consists of 14 residues. Deletions cut 1 base from V and 5 bases from J, with 11 bases between. TCRdb re-called the reads with MiXCR, one entry per CDR3 protein. The sample holds 110,000 or so distinct CDR3 sequences, about 28% seen once. This sequence was found in a human donor in good health (CMV status not recorded). Some clones in this sample may be carry-over from other donors' samples. The rearrangement joins TRBV7-6 to TRBJ2-5; D remains unclear. This sample comprised CD8+ T cells from cultured PBMCs, obtained from culture after CMV antigen stimulation. CDR3 DNA sequence: TGTGCCAGCAGCTTAGTGGGCGGTGGGGAGACCCAGTACTTC. Its protein product is CASSLVGGGETQYF.